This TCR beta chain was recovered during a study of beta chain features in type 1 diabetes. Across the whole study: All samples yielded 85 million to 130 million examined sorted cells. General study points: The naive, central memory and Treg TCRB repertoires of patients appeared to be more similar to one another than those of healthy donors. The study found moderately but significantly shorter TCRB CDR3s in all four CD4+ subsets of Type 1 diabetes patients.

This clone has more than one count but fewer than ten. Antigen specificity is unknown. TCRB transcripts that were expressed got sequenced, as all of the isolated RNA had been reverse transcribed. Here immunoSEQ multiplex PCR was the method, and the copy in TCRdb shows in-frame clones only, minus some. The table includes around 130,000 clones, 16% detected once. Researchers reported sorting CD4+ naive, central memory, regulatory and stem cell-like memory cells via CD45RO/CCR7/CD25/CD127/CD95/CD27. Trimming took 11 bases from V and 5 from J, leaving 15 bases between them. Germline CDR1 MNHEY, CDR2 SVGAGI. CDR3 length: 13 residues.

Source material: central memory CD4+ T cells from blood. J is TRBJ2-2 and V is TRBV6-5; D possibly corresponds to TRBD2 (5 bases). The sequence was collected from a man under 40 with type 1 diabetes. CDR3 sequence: CAGGRGDTGELFF. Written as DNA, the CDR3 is TGTGCCGGCGGACGGGGAGATACCGGGGAGCTGTTTTTT.